This T cell receptor (beta chain) was captured by sequencing in a study of T cells expressing NK-cell markers. Study summary: There were seven HCMV-seropositive donors and one seronegative donor among the eight sequenced.

TCRdb re-analyzed the 5' RACE reads; it lists each CDR3 protein once, without DNA. The table lists a few hundred thousand distinct CDR3 sequences. Germline V CDR1 and CDR2: SGHRS, YFSETQ. The CDR3 has 16 amino acids. Sequenced sample: blood T cells: a sorted CD56 or NKG2C T cell subset, CD4+ or CD8+ T cells, or bulk PBMC T cells (not recorded which). This sequence was found in a man aged 18-30 years in good health. V gene TRBV5-1 combines with J gene TRBJ2-1; absent DNA, TCRdb's TRBD1 call cannot be checked. CDR3 amino acids: CASSSHLGQGSNEQFF. Using reference TRBV5-1 and TRBJ2-1 for the parts outside the CDR3, the full variable domain is KAGVTQTPRYLIKTRGQQVTLSCSPISGHRSVSWYQQTPGQGLQFLFEYFSETQRNKGNFPGRFSGRQFSNSRSEMNVSTLELGDSALYLCASSSHLGQGSNEQFFGPGTRLTVL.